This T cell receptor (beta chain) stems from a study of OX40 agonist ivuxolimab in advanced cancers. The wider study: With ivuxolimab, an agonistic anti-OX40 (CD134) antibody, patients were treated.

Germline loops: CDR1 SEHNR, CDR2 FQNEAQ (reference sequence). The V and J ends lost 0 bases and 5 bases, in that order; junction bases with no gene match: 4. CDR3 length: 16 amino acids. This clone was counted once. Its antigen is not identified. The study, taken as a whole, reports: Individuals who were partial responders at 0.1-3.0 mg/kg had clonal expansion that ranked among the lowest. Undetermined was the antigen specificity of the expanded peripheral T cells. Low levels of normalized T-cell clonal expansion also appeared in some nonresponders.

Sequenced by immunoSEQ multiplex PCR; TCRdb stores in-frame clones only, minus some. This sample yields approximately 35,000 clones, of which 70% to 85% are seen a single time; approximately 9.9% belongs to the top ten. This TCR derives from an adult with an advanced solid tumor such as melanoma, head and neck, liver or kidney cancer. The gene calls are TRBV7-9 and TRBJ1-5; 10 bases map to TRBD1. Here the sequenced sample was CD4+ or CD8+ T cells sorted from blood, taken in a trial of the OX40 agonist ivuxolimab. The CDR3 loop reads CASSLAGDRGYQPQHF. In DNA form, the CDR3 reads TGTGCCAGCAGCTTAGCGGGGGACAGGGGTTATCAGCCCCAGCATTTT.